This paragraph covers one T cell receptor beta chain sequence. This may be a read error: a much more frequent sequence differs by one nucleotide. In each sample, at least 7 million PBMCs were isolated. Total RNA, at least 5 micrograms per sample, was extracted from PBMCs. The authors ran a second PCR of 7 to 11 cycles using a sample-barcoded 5' primer and a J-beta primer mix. There were at least 2.5 million CDR3-containing paired-end reads obtained from each sample. TCRdb re-analysed the 5' RACE reads in MiXCR, keeping a single row per CDR3 protein. The sample includes 630,000 or so distinct CDR3 sequences, 32% of them seen just once. The data are from a study of blood T cells in healthy people across ages. The CDR3 spans 13 residues. The trim removed 11 bases at V and 9 bases at J, leaving 12 bases unmatched. The germline V gene encodes CDR1 MNHNS and CDR2 SASEGT.

The sequencing input was blood. This receptor was obtained from a woman of 80 years or more in good health. The V call is TRBV6-1, the J call TRBJ2-1; 8 positions match TRBD1. The chain's CDR3 is CAGRWNRGFEQFF. DNA of the CDR3: TGTGCCGGAAGATGGAACAGGGGGTTTGAGCAGTTCTTC.